These 2 T cell receptor beta chains were sequenced from one sample in a study of regulatory T cells in long-lasting Graves disease. In building TCR beta libraries, iRepertoire HTBI primers were used together with Arm-PCR of CDR3 regions. MiXCR, applied by TCRdb to the multiplex PCR reads, yields one record per CDR3 protein. The sample yields 370,000 or so distinct CDR3 sequences, about 17% seen once. The time point is: newly diagnosed GD, antithyroid drugs for less than 3 months. Making the TCR library involved RNA that had been extracted from PBMCs. Separately, the same data were catalogued under a study of T cells in Graves' hyperthyroidism and ophthalmopathy.

This specimen was peripheral blood mononuclear cells (PBMCs), taken at new diagnosis, from a patient treated with antithyroid drugs. Receptor source: a woman between 18 and 29 years old with Graves disease.

The table lists this clonotype with many counts. This sequence joins TRBV12-3 or TRBV12-4 and TRBJ2-3, with TRBD2 matching 7 bases. V lost 8 bases and J lost 7; bases outside the gene matches: 15. The CDR3 runs 15 residues. The CDR3 loop reads CASGTVRQGGYTQYF. The CDR3 DNA sequence: TGTGCCAGCGGTACGGTTCGGCAGGGAGGGTATACGCAGTATTTT.

This clonotype was counted many times. This sequence joins TRBV20-1 and TRBJ1-3; 7 bases fit TRBD1. The V gene's germline CDR1 is DFQATT and CDR2 SNEGSKA (reference sequence). The CDR3 is 15 residues long. The trim removed 3 bases at V and 3 bases at J, leaving 8 bases unmatched. CDR3 region: CSASPGQADGNTIYF. CDR3 DNA: TGCAGTGCTAGCCCCGGACAGGCGGATGGAAACACCATATATTTT.